This TCR beta chain was captured in a study of T cells in Graves' hyperthyroidism and ophthalmopathy. V dropped 8 bases and J dropped 6; count of bases not matched to a gene: 10. The germline gives CDR1 ENHRY, CDR2 SYGVKD. CDR3 size: 15 residues. What was amplified from RNA transcripts were TCR beta CDR3 regions. Using the HTBI primer set, a first-round RT-PCR was run on the TCR CDR3. TCRdb called the multiplex PCR reads again in MiXCR, with one record for every CDR3 protein. The sample shows a few hundred thousand distinct CDR3 sequences, less than 20% of them seen only once. Overall study results and limits: Expanded thyroid clonotypes (above 0.001) were mostly also found in blood.

Turning to this clonotype: Its target is not known.

The genes are TRBV10-3 and TRBJ2-2; TRBD2 matches 9 bases. The TCR sequence derives from a woman aged 25 to 39 with Graves' hyperthyroidism. The sample taken for sequencing was blood. CDR3 residues: CAIAGAGGLAGELFF. CDR3 coding DNA: TGTGCCATCGCAGGAGCGGGAGGTTTGGCCGGGGAGCTGTTTTTT.